This T cell receptor beta chain is from a study of OX40 agonist ivuxolimab in advanced cancers. Study observations and caveats: Also present in some nonresponders was a low level of normalized T-cell clonal expansion. Expanded peripheral T cells had an undetermined antigen specificity.

CDR3 length: 15 residues. Germline lookup yields CDR1 MNHGY and CDR2 SVAAGI. V lost 5 bases and J lost 5, with 18 bases in between. Clones were read by immunoSEQ multiplex PCR, and TCRdb kept only the in-frame ones, dropping some. Altogether around 21,000 clones are present, approximately 80% being singletons, with the ten largest covering approximately 24%. Blood got drawn at baseline, again on cycle 4 day 1, and then on cycle 7 day 1. A note on this clone: Its antigen is undetermined.

The sequence was collected from an adult with an advanced solid tumor such as melanoma, head and neck, liver or kidney cancer. The chain joins TRBV6-9 to TRBJ1-2, with a weak D call TRBD1 (5 bases). The sample in question was CD4+ or CD8+ T cells sorted from blood, obtained in a trial of the OX40 agonist ivuxolimab. For the CDR3, the DNA is TGTGCCAGCAGTATCAGTCCTCCAGGGTTGTATGGCTACACCTTC. Amino acids: CASSISPPGLYGYTF.